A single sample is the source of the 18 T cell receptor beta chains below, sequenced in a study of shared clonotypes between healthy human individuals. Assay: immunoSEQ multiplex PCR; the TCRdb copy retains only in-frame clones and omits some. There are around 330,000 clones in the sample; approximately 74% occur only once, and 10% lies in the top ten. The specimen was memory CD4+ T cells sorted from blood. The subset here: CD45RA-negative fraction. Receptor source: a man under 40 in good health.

The CDR3 DNA reads TGTGCCAGCAGTCGCCAGCGGAGGACCTACGAGCAGTACTTC. It codes for CASSRQRRTYEQYF. The chain uses TRBV13 and TRBJ2-7; TRBD2 might be the D (5 bases). Trimming stripped 6 bases from V and 2 bases from J, with 14 bases between. Germline V gene lookup returns CDR1 PRHDT and CDR2 FYEKMQ (reference sequence). This CDR3 spans 14 amino acids.

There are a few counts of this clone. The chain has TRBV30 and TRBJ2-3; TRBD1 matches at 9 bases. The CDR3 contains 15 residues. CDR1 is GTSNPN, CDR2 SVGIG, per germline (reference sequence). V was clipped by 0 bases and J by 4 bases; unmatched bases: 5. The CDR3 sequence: CAWSVRTGDADTQYF. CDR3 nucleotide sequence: TGTGCCTGGAGTGTACGGACAGGGGATGCAGATACGCAGTATTTT.

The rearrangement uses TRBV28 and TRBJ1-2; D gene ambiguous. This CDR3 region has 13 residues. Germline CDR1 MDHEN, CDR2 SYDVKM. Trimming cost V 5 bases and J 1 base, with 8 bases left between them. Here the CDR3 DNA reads TGTGCCAGCAGTCCGACCCTTAACTATGGCTACACCTTC. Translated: CASSPTLNYGYTF.

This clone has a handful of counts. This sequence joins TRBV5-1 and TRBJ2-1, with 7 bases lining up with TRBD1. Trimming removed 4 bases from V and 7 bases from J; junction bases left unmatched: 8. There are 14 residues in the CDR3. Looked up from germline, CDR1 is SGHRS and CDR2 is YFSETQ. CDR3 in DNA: TGCGCCAGCAGCACCGGGACAGCATATAATGAGCAGTTCTTC. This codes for CASSTGTAYNEQFF. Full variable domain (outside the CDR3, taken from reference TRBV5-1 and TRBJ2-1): KAGVTQTPRYLIKTRGQQVTLSCSPISGHRSVSWYQQTPGQGLQFLFEYFSETQRNKGNFPGRFSGRQFSNSRSEMNVSTLELGDSALYLCASSTGTAYNEQFFGPGTRLTVL.

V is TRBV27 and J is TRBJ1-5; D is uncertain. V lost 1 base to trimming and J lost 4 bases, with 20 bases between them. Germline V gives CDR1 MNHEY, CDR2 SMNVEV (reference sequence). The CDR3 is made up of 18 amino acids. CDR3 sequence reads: CASSLFGPRAQRNQPQHF. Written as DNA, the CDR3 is TGTGCCAGCAGTTTATTCGGCCCCCGGGCCCAAAGAAATCAGCCCCAGCATTTT.

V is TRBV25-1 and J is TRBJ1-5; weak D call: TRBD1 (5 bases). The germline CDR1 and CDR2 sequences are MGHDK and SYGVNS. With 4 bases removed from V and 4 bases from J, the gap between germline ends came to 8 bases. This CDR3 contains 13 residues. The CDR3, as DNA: TGTGCCAGCAGTGGGGACGGAAATCAGCCCCAGCATTTT. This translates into CASSGDGNQPQHF.

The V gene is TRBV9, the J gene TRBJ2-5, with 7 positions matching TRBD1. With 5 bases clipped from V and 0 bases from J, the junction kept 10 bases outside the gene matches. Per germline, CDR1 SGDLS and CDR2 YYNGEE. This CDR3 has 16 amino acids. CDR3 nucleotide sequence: TGTGCCAGCAGTCCAAGACAGGGAGCTTACCAAGAGACCCAGTACTTC. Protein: CASSPRQGAYQETQYF.

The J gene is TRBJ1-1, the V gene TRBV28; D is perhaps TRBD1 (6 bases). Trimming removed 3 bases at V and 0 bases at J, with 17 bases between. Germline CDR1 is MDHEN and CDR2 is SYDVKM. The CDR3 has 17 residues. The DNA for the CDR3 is TGTGCCAGCAGTTTTGCGGGTCCGGGACACATGAACACTGAAGCTTTCTTT. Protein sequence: CASSFAGPGHMNTEAFF.

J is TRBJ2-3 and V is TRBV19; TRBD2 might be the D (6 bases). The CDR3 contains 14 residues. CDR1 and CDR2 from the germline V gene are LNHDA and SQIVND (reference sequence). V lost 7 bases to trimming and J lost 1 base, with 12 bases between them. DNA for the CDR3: TGTGCCAGTAATCAGGGACTGGGCACAGATACGCAGTATTTT. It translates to CASNQGLGTDTQYF.

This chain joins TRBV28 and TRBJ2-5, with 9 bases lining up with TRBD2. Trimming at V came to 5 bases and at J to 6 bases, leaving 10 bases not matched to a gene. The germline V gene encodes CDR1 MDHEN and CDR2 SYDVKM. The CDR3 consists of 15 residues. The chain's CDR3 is CASSLSGTSFQTQYF. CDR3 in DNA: TGTGCCAGCAGTCTCTCCGGGACTAGCTTCCAGACCCAGTACTTC.

DNA of the CDR3: TGTGCCAGCAGCCAAACCGGGACTCCAAACTACGAGCAGTACTTC. It is translated as CASSQTGTPNYEQYF. V and J are TRBV11-2 and TRBJ2-7; tentative D call: TRBD2 (6 bases). With 5 bases removed from V and 3 bases from J, the gap between germline ends came to 17 bases. The CDR3 has 15 residues. Germline V gene sequence: CDR1 SGHAT, CDR2 FQNNGV. Full variable domain (outside the CDR3, taken from reference TRBV11-2 and TRBJ2-7): EAGVAQSPRYKIIEKRQSVAFWCNPISGHATLYWYQQILGQGPKLLIQFQNNGVVDDSQLPKDRFSAERLKGVDSTLKIQPAKLEDSAVYLCASSQTGTPNYEQYFGPGTRLTVT.

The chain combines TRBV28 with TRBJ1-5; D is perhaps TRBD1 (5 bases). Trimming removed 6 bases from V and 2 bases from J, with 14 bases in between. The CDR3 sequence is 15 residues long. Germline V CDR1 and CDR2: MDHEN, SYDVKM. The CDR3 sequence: CASRFGGVGNQPQHF. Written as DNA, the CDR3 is TGTGCCAGCAGATTCGGGGGGGTTGGCAATCAGCCCCAGCATTTT.

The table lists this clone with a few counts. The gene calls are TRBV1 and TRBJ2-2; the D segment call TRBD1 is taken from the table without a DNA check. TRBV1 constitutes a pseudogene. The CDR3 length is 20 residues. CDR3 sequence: CTSSQDRGQGVRTNTGELFF. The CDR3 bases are TGCACCAGCAGCCAAGACCGCGGACAGGGGGTTCGAACGAACACCGGGGAGCTGTTTTTT.

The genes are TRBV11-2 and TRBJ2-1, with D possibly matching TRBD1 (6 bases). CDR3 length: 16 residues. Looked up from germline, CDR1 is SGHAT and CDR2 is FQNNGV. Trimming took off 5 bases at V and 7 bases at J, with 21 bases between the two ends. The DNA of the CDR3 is TGTGCCAGCAGCGTCAGAGGACAGTACTTGAGGAATGAGCAGTTCTTC. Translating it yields CASSVRGQYLRNEQFF.

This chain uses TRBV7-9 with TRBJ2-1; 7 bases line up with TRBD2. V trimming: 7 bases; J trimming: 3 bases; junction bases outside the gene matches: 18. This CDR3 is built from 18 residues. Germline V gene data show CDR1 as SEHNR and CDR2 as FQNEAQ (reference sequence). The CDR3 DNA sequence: TGTGCCAGCAACCCTAGGGAGGGACCCTTTGGTAGCTACAATGAGCAGTTCTTC. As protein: CASNPREGPFGSYNEQFF.

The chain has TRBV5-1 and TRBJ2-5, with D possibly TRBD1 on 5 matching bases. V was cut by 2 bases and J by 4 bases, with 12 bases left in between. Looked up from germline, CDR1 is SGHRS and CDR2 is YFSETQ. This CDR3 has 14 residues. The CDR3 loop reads CASSFWGPGETQYF. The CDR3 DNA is TGCGCCAGCAGCTTCTGGGGCCCCGGAGAGACCCAGTACTTC. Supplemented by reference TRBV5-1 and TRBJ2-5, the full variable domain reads KAGVTQTPRYLIKTRGQQVTLSCSPISGHRSVSWYQQTPGQGLQFLFEYFSETQRNKGNFPGRFSGRQFSNSRSEMNVSTLELGDSALYLCASSFWGPGETQYFGPGTRLLVL.

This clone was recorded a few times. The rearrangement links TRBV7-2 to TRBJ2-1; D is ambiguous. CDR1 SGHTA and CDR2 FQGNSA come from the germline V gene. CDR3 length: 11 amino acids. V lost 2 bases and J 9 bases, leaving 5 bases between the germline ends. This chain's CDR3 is CASSLIREQFF. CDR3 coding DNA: TGTGCCAGCAGCTTAATCCGTGAGCAGTTCTTC.

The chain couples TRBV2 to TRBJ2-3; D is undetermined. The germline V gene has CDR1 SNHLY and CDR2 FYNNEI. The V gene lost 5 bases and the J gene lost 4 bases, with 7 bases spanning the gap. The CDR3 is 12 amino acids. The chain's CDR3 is CASSKSADTQYF. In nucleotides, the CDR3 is TGTGCCAGCAGTAAAAGCGCAGATACGCAGTATTTT.